The next 18 T cell receptor beta chains were all read from a single sample in a study of post-analysis software for immune sequencing data. Their antigens remain unidentified. Broader study findings: About five TRBV segments, including TRBV5-6, TRBV5-1 and TRBV20-1, were more frequent in patients than controls.

TCR beta cDNA libraries had unique molecular identifiers. TCRdb reanalysed the PCR reads using MiXCR and keeps one entry per CDR3 protein. Of about 820,000 distinct CDR3 sequences in the sample, roughly 58% are singletons; the top ten hold 4.6%. The material sequenced was blood. Receptors originate from a girl between 5 and 17 years old with multiple sclerosis.

The chain joins TRBV5-6 to TRBJ2-5; D gene uncertain. The end of the DNA fits TRBJ2-7 better, so the J call may be wrong. The CDR3 length is 13 residues. The germline V gene encodes CDR1 SGHDT and CDR2 YYEEEE. CDR3 loop: CASSFAGRYEQYF. The CDR3 DNA reads as TGTGCCAGCAGCTTCGCTGGACGGTACGAGCAGTACTTC.

This clonotype was observed once. V is TRBV12-3 or TRBV12-4 and J is TRBJ2-7, with TRBD1 matching over 7 bases. The CDR3 totals 15 residues. J gave up 2 bases and V 5 bases, and 9 bases lay outside the gene matches. CDR3 sequence: CASSPQTGIAYEQYF. CDR3 DNA sequence: TGTGCCAGCAGTCCCCAGACAGGGATTGCCTACGAGCAGTACTTC.

This clonotype was found once. This sequence joins TRBV3-1 and TRBJ2-1; D remains ambiguous. This CDR3 region has 15 residues. V lost 3 bases and J 9 bases, leaving 18 bases between the germline ends. From germline, CDR1 is LGHDT and CDR2 YNNKEL (reference sequence). CDR3 sequence reads: CASSHPPISSGEQFF. CDR3 in DNA: TGTGCCAGCAGCCACCCCCCAATCTCATCAGGTGAGCAGTTCTTC.

This clonotype was counted between two and nine times. This chain joins TRBV29-1 and TRBJ2-1; TRBD1 agrees at 12 bases. In germline, CDR1 is SQVTM, CDR2 ANQGSEA. Trimming took 6 bases from V and 7 from J; bases not matched to a gene: 13. This CDR3 spans 16 amino acids. The CDR3 bases are TGCAGCGTGGGGACAGGGGGCTTATTGATGGGAAATGAGCAGTTCTTC. The encoded protein is CSVGTGGLLMGNEQFF.

This clonotype has a single count. This sequence joins TRBV5-1 and TRBJ2-5; TRBD1 matches 7 bases. The CDR3 covers 15 residues. Germline trimming cut 5 bases from V and 2 bases from J; bases unmatched to any gene: 9. Germline CDR1 SGHRS, CDR2 YFSETQ. In nucleotides, the CDR3 is TGCGCCAGCAGGGAAAGGGACAGATATCAAGAGACCCAGTACTTC. It yields the protein CASRERDRYQETQYF.

J is TRBJ2-5 and V is TRBV20-1, with D possibly called TRBD1 or TRBD2 (5 bases each). CDR3 length: 15 amino acids. The ends were cut back, 6 bases at V and 2 bases at J, with 19 bases in the middle. Germline V gene lookup returns CDR1 DFQATT and CDR2 SNEGSKA (reference sequence). CDR3 amino acids: CSATPTGTRQETQYF. The CDR3 DNA follows: TGCAGTGCGACACCAACCGGGACGAGACAAGAGACCCAGTACTTC.

The chain joins TRBV12-3 or TRBV12-4 to TRBJ2-3, with a weak D call TRBD1 (5 bases). This CDR3 contains 16 residues. Trimming removed 2 bases from V and 1 base from J, with 13 bases in between. The CDR3 nucleotides read TGTGCCAGCAGTTTATGGGTAGGGGCGGGCACAGATACGCAGTATTTT. The encoded protein is CASSLWVGAGTDTQYF.

The chain has TRBV29-1 and TRBJ2-4, with D unclear. The J call may not be correct, given that the DNA end is closer to TRBJ2-7. Germline loops: CDR1 SQVTM, CDR2 ANQGSEA. CDR3 length: 13 residues. This CDR3 reads CSVVVQYPGEQYF. CDR3 coding DNA: TGCAGCGTTGTGGTGCAGTATCCCGGCGAGCAGTACTTC.

The chain has TRBV20-1 and TRBJ2-5; D unresolved. CDR1 is DFQATT and CDR2 is SNEGSKA in the germline V gene (reference sequence). Trimming stripped 0 bases from V and 4 bases from J, with 12 bases between. This CDR3 is built from 14 residues. The CDR3 region has the DNA TGCAGTGCTAGAGACGCCATCCTGCCAGAGACCCAGTACTTC. Translation: CSARDAILPETQYF.

The chain carries TRBV7-9 and TRBJ2-7; tentatively, D is TRBD1 (6 bases). Germline CDR1 reads SEHNR; CDR2 reads FQNEAQ (reference sequence). The CDR3 is made up of 15 amino acids. Deletions cut 5 bases from V and 6 bases from J, with 20 bases between. In DNA, the CDR3 is TGTGCCAGCAGCCCTATATCAGCAGGGGTGAGCGAGCAGTACTTC. It encodes CASSPISAGVSEQYF.

The V call is TRBV10-3, the J call TRBJ2-4, with TRBD1 as a possible D gene (6 bases). The J call is doubtful: the DNA matches TRBJ2-7 better. The germline V gene encodes CDR1 ENHRY and CDR2 SYGVKD. The CDR3 totals 13 residues. This CDR3 reads CAIRQGSNYEQYF. The CDR3, as DNA: TGTGCCATCAGACAGGGTTCAAACTACGAGCAGTACTTC.

V is TRBV5-1 and J is TRBJ2-5; D possibly corresponds to TRBD2 (5 bases). This CDR3 is built from 15 residues. Trimming shortened V by 0 bases and J by 1 base, and 10 bases separated the two germline ends. The V gene's germline CDR1 is SGHRS and CDR2 YFSETQ. DNA of the CDR3: TGCGCCAGCAGCTTGGGAGGGAACGGCCAAGAGACCCAGTACTTC. This gives the protein CASSLGGNGQETQYF.

The V gene is TRBV5-1, the J gene TRBJ2-3; 15 positions agree with TRBD2. The CDR3 totals 17 residues. The V gene end was trimmed by 4 bases and the J gene end by 2 bases; junction bases not matched to a gene: 5. Germline V gene data show CDR1 as SGHRS and CDR2 as YFSETQ. This CDR3 is CASSRGLAGGLTDTQYF. CDR3 nucleotide sequence: TGCGCCAGCAGCAGGGGACTAGCGGGGGGCCTCACAGATACGCAGTATTTT.

J is TRBJ2-5 and V is TRBV6-5; 9 bases agree with TRBD1. The J call could be wrong; TRBJ2-7 is a better fit for the DNA end. The length of the CDR3 is 12 residues. CDR1 MNHEY and CDR2 SVGAGI come from the germline V gene. The CDR3 sequence is CASSWDRAEQYF. In DNA, the CDR3 is TGTGCCAGCAGTTGGGACAGGGCCGAGCAGTACTTC.

This clonotype was detected only a few times. The rearrangement joins TRBV27 to TRBJ2-3; D is undetermined. V was pared by 5 bases and J by 4 bases, with 10 bases between. The germline V gene encodes CDR1 MNHEY and CDR2 SMNVEV (reference sequence). CDR3 length equals 13 residues. CDR3 residues: CASSRLGADTQYF. In DNA, the CDR3 is TGTGCCAGCAGTAGGCTAGGCGCAGATACGCAGTATTTT.

This clonotype was found a few times. This sequence joins TRBV30 and TRBJ2-7, with D perhaps assigned TRBD1 or TRBD2 (6 bases each). The V and J ends lost 2 bases and 4 bases respectively, with 12 bases between them. The CDR3 has 13 residues. The germline V gene encodes CDR1 GTSNPN and CDR2 SVGIG (reference sequence). The CDR3 reads CAWSLQGRYEQYF. The DNA of the CDR3 is TGTGCCTGGAGTCTCCAGGGGAGGTACGAGCAGTACTTC.

V and J are TRBV7-9 and TRBJ1-4; D possibly corresponds to TRBD1 (5 bases). The germline V gene has CDR1 SEHNR and CDR2 FQNEAQ (reference sequence). Trimming shortened V by 3 bases and J by 7 bases, and 12 bases separated the two germline ends. The CDR3 is 14 amino acids. CDR3 nucleotide sequence: TGTGCCAGCAGCTTCCAGGGTCCAGGTGAAAAACTGTTTTTT. Amino acid sequence: CASSFQGPGEKLFF.

This clonotype was detected a few times. J is TRBJ2-6 and V is TRBV7-2; 10 bases agree with TRBD1. CDR3 length: 18 amino acids. V shed 1 base, J shed 0 bases, and the junction held 3 bases outside the gene matches. Germline V gene lookup returns CDR1 SGHTA and CDR2 FQGNSA. CDR3 DNA: TGTGCCAGCAGCTTAGTAGGGACAGGGGTCTCTGGGGCCAACGTCCTGACTTTC. It translates to CASSLVGTGVSGANVLTF.